The clone carrying this TCR beta chain was picked up many times. Its antigen is as yet unknown. The entry originates in a study of CD8 T cells in ankylosing spondylitis. Study outcomes and limitations: The authors reported significant enrichment of disease-linked clones in matched ankylosing spondylitis synovial fluid.

From the 5' RACE reads, TCRdb called clonotypes with MiXCR, one entry per CDR3 protein. The data hold fewer than 250,000 distinct CDR3 sequences, with more than 9% observed a single time. Germline loops: CDR1 LNHNV, CDR2 YYDKDF (reference sequence). The CDR3 consists of 16 residues. J lost 6 bases, V lost 3 bases, and 9 bases had no gene match. Sample: blood, either unsorted or a sorted T cell fraction (not recorded which). The chain has TRBV15 and TRBJ2-1, with TRBD2 matching 9 bases. The receptor was derived from a male donor with ankylosing spondylitis or in good health (not recorded which). The DNA for the CDR3 is TGTGCCACCAGCAGTTTAGCGTCGCGGGGGGGCAATGAGCAGTTCTTC. Its translation: CATSSLASRGGNEQFF.